Included here is one TCR beta chain sequence, with context. Its antigen is currently not known. No much larger clone is present one base from it, and per-base qualities are unavailable. These data belong to a study of blood T cells in healthy people across ages (dated by TCRdb to the mid-2010s). Study-wide context: Template switching captured roughly one uniquely barcoded TCR beta cDNA molecule per two T cells in model experiments. The donors were divided into four age groups: young (average around 16 years), middle-aged (over 35), aged (roughly 66) and long-lived (roughly 82). Donors of different ages were randomly distributed across sequencing lanes to avoid experimental bias. Using deep sequencing normalized with unique cDNA molecular identifiers, the study measured how TCR beta repertoire diversity changes with age. Two additional independent replicas of 1 million unique cDNA reads from the same blood draw were analyzed for two donors (one aged 18 to 30 and one aged 80 or older).

The paper as a whole reports these results and caveats: Estimates of total diversity from one million sequenced T cells were regarded as lower bounds and underestimates. As age increased, observed TCR beta diversity per million T cells dropped in a roughly linear way, and a significant reduction was already evident by age 40. There was a strong correlation between observed TCR beta diversity and the percentage of naive T cells measured by flow cytometry. Bulk unsorted PBMC profiling prevented conclusive comparison of naive and antigen-experienced compartments. Because donor CMV infection status was unknown, age-related changes in expanded clonotypes were potentially confounded. Compared with the aged group, the long-lived group had more naive CD4+ T cells, fewer expanded clones and increased TCR diversity, a pattern suggesting age selection.

V drops 1 base and J drops 0 bases, leaving 6 bases in between. In the germline V gene, CDR1 corresponds to SGHTA and CDR2 to FQGNSA. The CDR3 numbers 15 residues from cysteine through phenylalanine. Only the CDR3 part of the read is kept: 45 bases, read in frame from the first base. Systemically healthy Caucasian individuals from Russia, some 36 in total and aged roughly 6 to 100 years, were included as donors. Ten milliliters of peripheral blood were drawn from each donor into EDTA-treated Vacutainer tubes. Ficoll-Paque density-gradient centrifugation was used to isolate PBMCs, with at least 6 million per sample. Trizol reagent was used to extract total RNA from the PBMCs, yielding at least 6 micrograms per sample. For every donor, flow cytometry on a PBMC aliquot measured the percentage of naive CD45RAhigh/CD27high T cells. The library was prepared using 5' RACE. Sequencing used an Illumina HiSeq 2500. The second PCR ran for roughly 6 to 11 cycles and used a J-beta primer mix along with a sample-barcoded 5' primer. A template-switch 5' adaptor carrying 12 random nucleotides introduced a unique molecular identifier onto each TCR beta cDNA molecule. At least 2.5 million CDR3-containing paired-end reads were obtained from each sample. First-strand cDNA synthesis was performed from all RNA using the Mint cDNA synthesis kit, with priming by a TRBC-specific oligonucleotide. Following uracil-DNA glycosylase treatment, a first 18-cycle PCR with universal primers M1SS and BC2_uni_R was performed on all cDNA. The authors processed their data as follows. Each sample was normalized by randomly selecting 1 million high-quality reads, each carrying a distinct molecular identifier. Instead of being binned into consensus sequences, reads that shared molecular identifiers were thrown out. MiTCR, run with a Q25 quality threshold and the strictest error-elimination algorithm, handled CDR3 identification, clonotype clustering and error correction. Lower-bound total TCR beta diversity was estimated with a nonparametric unseen species model using Euler transformation. TCRdb itself trimmed the public reads at Q25 with fastp, ran MiXCR and retained productive beta chains. All rows with the same CDR3 protein become a single entry with the most common DNA and genes. The V and J calls shown here were made by TCRdb, not taken from the authors' results. Across this sample there are approximately 800,000 distinct CDR3 sequences, with 35% to 50% seen only once. 18% of the sample goes to the ten largest clones.

Sequenced sample: blood. The chain uses TRBV7-2 and TRBJ1-4, with the D gene too uncertain to name. The sequence was collected from a man older than 75 in good health. The encoded CDR3 is CASSLVGATNEKLFF. The nucleotide sequence is TGTGCCAGCAGCTTAGTGGGTGCAACTAATGAAAAACTGTTTTTT.